This section outlines one TCR beta chain sequence together with its context. This clonotype was counted only a few times. Its target antigen remains unknown. Per-base qualities were not stored, and no clone one base away is much larger. According to the study, the label for this sample's treatment or condition signals: allogeneic hematopoietic cell transplantation with graft depleted of TCRalphabeta T cells and CD19 B cells. Transplant recipients were children who received TCRalphabeta/CD19-depleted allogeneic hematopoietic cell grafts. These data originate in a study of T-cell reconstitution after alpha-beta-depleted transplantation in children listed by TCRdb under 2016. Study-level background: Using TCR repertoire profiling, the study followed T-cell immune reconstitution in a quantitative way in children after TCRalphabeta/CD19-depleted allogeneic hematopoietic cell transplantation.

Libraries were built with PCR. TCRdb lists the instrument as Illumina HiSeq 2500. To normalize quantification of the TCRbeta repertoire, the TCR libraries were built with molecular barcoding that relied on unique molecular identifiers. TCRdb ran its own pipeline on the public reads, namely fastp trimming at Q25 and MiXCR clone calling, and kept in-frame beta chains. Rows merge per CDR3 protein into single entries with the most common DNA and genes. This sample gives just over 950,000 distinct CDR3 sequences in total; about 29% of them show up just once. About 28% of the sample belongs to the ten largest clones. Study-level results and caveats: The apparently early recovery of alphabetaT-cell counts about two months after transplant reportedly depended on only several hundred rapidly expanded clones that came from non-depleted graft cells. Over the following months the frequencies of hyperexpanded clones went down, and after one year T-cell counts and TCRbeta diversity were mostly credited to newly produced T cells. The high TCRbeta diversity at day 60 in some patients was ascribed to recipient T cells and intrathymic progenitors that had survived conditioning.

From the cysteine up to the phenylalanine, the CDR3 has a length of 13 residues. The entry retains the CDR3 DNA only, 39 bases that are in frame from base 1. Looking up the germline V gene yields CDR1 MNHEY and CDR2 SVGEGT. The V and J ends are trimmed by 7 bases and 7 bases, leaving 16 bases between them. The receptor comes from a boy under two years old who had a stem cell transplant for SCID, so the T cells may come from the graft donor. This chain joins TRBV6-2 or TRBV6-3 to TRBJ2-5, with the D gene too uncertain to name. The source material was PBMCs, mostly from graft donor cells, sampled 360 days after TCRalphabeta/CD19-depleted stem cell transplant. The DNA reads as follows: TGTGCCAGCAAGAGACCTAAGGTTGGGACCCAGTACTTC. It codes for CASKRPKVGTQYF.